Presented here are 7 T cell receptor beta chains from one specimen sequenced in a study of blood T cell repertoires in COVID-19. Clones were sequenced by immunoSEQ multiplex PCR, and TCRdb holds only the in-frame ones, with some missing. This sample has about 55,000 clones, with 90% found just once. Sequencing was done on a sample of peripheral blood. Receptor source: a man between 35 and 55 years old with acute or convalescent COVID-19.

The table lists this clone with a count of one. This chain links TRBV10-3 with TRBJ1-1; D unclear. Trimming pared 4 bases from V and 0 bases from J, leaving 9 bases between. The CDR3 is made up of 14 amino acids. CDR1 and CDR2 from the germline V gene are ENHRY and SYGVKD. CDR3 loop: CAISGQAMNTEAFF. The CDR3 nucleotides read TGTGCCATCAGTGGGCAGGCCATGAACACTGAAGCTTTCTTT.

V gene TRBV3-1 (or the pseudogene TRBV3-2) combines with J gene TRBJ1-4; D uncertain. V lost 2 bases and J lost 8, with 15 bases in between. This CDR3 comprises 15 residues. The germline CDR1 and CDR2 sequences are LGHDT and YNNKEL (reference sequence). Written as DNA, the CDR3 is TGTGCCAGCAGCCAAATCAGCGGAACGGACGAAAAACTGTTTTTT. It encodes CASSQISGTDEKLFF.

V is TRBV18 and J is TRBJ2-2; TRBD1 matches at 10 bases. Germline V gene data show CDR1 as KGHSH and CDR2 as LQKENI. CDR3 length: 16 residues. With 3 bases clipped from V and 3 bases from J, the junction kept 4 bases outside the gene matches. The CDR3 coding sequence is TGTGCCAGCTCACCTACCGGGACAGGGGACACCGGGGAGCTGTTTTTT. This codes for CASSPTGTGDTGELFF.

The CDR3 region has the DNA TGTGCCATCAGTGACCCCTTATCCAGGGGGCGGGCTAACTATGGCTACACCTTC. It specifies CAISDPLSRGRANYGYTF. The genes are TRBV10-3 and TRBJ1-2; 8 bases fit TRBD1. The germline V gene encodes CDR1 ENHRY and CDR2 SYGVKD. The CDR3 sequence is 18 residues long. Trimming at V came to 3 bases and at J to 0 bases, leaving 12 bases not matched to a gene.

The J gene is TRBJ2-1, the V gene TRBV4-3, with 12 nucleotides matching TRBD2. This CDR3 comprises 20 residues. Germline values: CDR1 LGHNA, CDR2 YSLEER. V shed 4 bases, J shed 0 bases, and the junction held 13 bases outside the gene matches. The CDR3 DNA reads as TGCGCCAGCAGCCCGGCCCCGGGACTAGCGGGTCTGGGCTCCTACAATGAGCAGTTCTTC. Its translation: CASSPAPGLAGLGSYNEQFF.

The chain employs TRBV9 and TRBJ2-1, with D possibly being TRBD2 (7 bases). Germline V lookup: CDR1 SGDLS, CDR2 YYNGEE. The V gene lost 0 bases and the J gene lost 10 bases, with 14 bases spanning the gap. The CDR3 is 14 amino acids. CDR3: CASSVVGASGEQFF. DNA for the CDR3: TGTGCCAGCAGCGTAGTGGGGGCTAGCGGCGAGCAGTTCTTC.

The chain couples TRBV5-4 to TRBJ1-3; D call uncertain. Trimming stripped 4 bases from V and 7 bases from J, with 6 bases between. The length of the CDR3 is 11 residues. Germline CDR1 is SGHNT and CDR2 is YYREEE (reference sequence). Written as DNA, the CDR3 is TGTGCCAGCAGCGAACTGAACACCATATATTTT. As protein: CASSELNTIYF.